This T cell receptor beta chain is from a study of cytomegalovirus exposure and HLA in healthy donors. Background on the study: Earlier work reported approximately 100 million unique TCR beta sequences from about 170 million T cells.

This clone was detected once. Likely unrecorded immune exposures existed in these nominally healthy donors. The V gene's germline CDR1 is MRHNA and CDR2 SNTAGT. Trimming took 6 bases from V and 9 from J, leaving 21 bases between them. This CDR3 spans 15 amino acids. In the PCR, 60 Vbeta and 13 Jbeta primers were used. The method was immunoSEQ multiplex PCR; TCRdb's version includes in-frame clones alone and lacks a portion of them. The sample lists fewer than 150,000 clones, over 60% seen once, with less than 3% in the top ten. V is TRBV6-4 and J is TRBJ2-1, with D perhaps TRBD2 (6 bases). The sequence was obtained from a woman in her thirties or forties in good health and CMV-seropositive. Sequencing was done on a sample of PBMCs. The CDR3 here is CASSPVRGGNSEQFF. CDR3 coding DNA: TGTGCCAGCAGCCCGGTGCGGGGCGGCAATTCTGAGCAGTTCTTC.